A selection of T cell receptor beta chains follows, all from one sample in a study of shared clonotypes between healthy human individuals. Sequencing used immunoSEQ multiplex PCR; TCRdb keeps in-frame clones, though not all of them. The data hold about 2 million clones, with about 94% observed a single time. Sequencing was done on a sample of naive CD8+ T cells sorted from blood. These receptors all come from a man younger than 35 in good health. CDR3s include the opening cysteine and the closing phenylalanine or tryptophan. The D gene is left open where the match is weak.

V: TRBV7-3; J: TRBJ2-1; D: .; CDR3: CASSPDSYNEQFF; DNA: TGTGCCAGCAGCCCCGATTCCTACAATGAGCAGTTCTTC
V: TRBV7-2; J: TRBJ2-7; D: .; CDR3: CASSLEGLSSYEQYF; DNA: TGTGCCAGCAGCTTAGAAGGACTAAGCTCCTACGAGCAGTACTTC
V: TRBV5-1; J: TRBJ2-3; D: TRBD1; CDR3: CASSLEDRASTDTQYF; DNA: TGCGCCAGCAGCTTGGAGGACAGGGCCAGCACAGATACGCAGTATTTT
V: TRBV6-1; J: TRBJ2-7; D: .; CDR3: CASSEEGAGEVNEQYF; DNA: TGTGCCAGCAGTGAAGAAGGTGCAGGGGAGGTCAACGAGCAGTACTTC
V: TRBV5-6; J: TRBJ2-7; D: TRBD1; CDR3: CASSFGTAYEQYF; DNA: TGTGCCAGCAGCTTCGGGACAGCCTACGAGCAGTACTTC
V: TRBV9; J: TRBJ2-5; D: .; CDR3: CASSDEPSAQETQYF; DNA: TGTGCCAGCAGTGACGAACCTAGCGCCCAAGAGACCCAGTACTTC
V: TRBV11-2; J: TRBJ2-7; D: TRBD2; CDR3: CASSLDPGLAGANYEQYF; DNA: TGTGCCAGCAGCTTAGACCCGGGACTAGCGGGGGCAAACTACGAGCAGTACTTC
V: TRBV4-1; J: TRBJ1-5; D: TRBD1; CDR3: CASSQATGAGGQPQHF; DNA: TGCGCCAGCAGCCAAGCAACAGGGGCCGGCGGACAGCCCCAGCATTTT
V: TRBV7-9; J: TRBJ1-5; D: .; CDR3: CASSRGSEGYDQPQHF; DNA: TGTGCCAGCAGCCGGGGGTCGGAGGGTTACGATCAGCCCCAGCATTTT
V: TRBV7-9; J: TRBJ1-1; D: .; CDR3: CASSSERQAPTEAFF; DNA: TGTGCCAGCAGCTCAGAAAGACAGGCCCCTACTGAAGCTTTCTTT
V: TRBV6-6; J: TRBJ1-4; D: .; CDR3: CASSYRGYDEKLFF; DNA: TGTGCCAGCAGCTATCGGGGGTACGATGAAAAACTGTTTTTT
V: TRBV5-1; J: TRBJ2-7; D: TRBD1; CDR3: CASSDRDRTYEQYF; DNA: TGCGCCAGCAGCGATCGGGACAGGACCTACGAGCAGTACTTC
V: TRBV5-4; J: TRBJ1-6; D: .; CDR3: CASSLEHGNSPLHF; DNA: TGTGCCAGCAGCTTGGAACACGGAAATTCACCCCTCCACTTT
V: TRBV6-1; J: TRBJ2-1; D: .; CDR3: CASQDYNEQFF; DNA: TGTGCCAGCCAAGATTACAATGAGCAGTTCTTC
V: TRBV4-1; J: TRBJ1-1; D: .; CDR3: CASSRTQGGITEAFF; DNA: TGCGCCAGCAGCCGAACACAGGGAGGAATCACTGAAGCTTTCTTT
V: TRBV30; J: TRBJ2-7; D: .; CDR3: CAWSVGGYEQYF; DNA: TGTGCCTGGAGTGTAGGGGGCTACGAGCAGTACTTC
V: TRBV30; J: TRBJ2-7; D: .; CDR3: CAWSGLGEQYF; DNA: TGTGCCTGGAGCGGCCTGGGTGAGCAGTACTTC
V: TRBV5-1; J: TRBJ2-5; D: .; CDR3: CASREGVVGTWETQYF; DNA: TGCGCCAGCAGAGAGGGGGTTGTGGGGACCTGGGAGACCCAGTACTTC
V: TRBV30; J: TRBJ1-6; D: TRBD1; CDR3: CAWRDRTGWNSPLHF; DNA: TGTGCCTGGAGAGATAGGACAGGTTGGAATTCACCCCTCCACTTT
V: TRBV13; J: TRBJ2-7; D: TRBD1; CDR3: CASQGQGNEQYF; DNA: TGTGCCAGTCAGGGACAGGGGAACGAGCAGTACTTC
V: TRBV6-5; J: TRBJ1-5; D: TRBD1; CDR3: CASSPDRDSNQPQHF; DNA: TGTGCCAGCAGCCCGGACCGGGACAGTAATCAGCCCCAGCATTTT
V: TRBV29-1; J: TRBJ2-3; D: .; CDR3: CSVAGASGMWGDTQYF; DNA: TGCAGCGTTGCGGGTGCTAGTGGGATGTGGGGAGATACGCAGTATTTT
V: TRBV12-2; J: TRBJ2-7; D: .; CDR3: CASRFGESRTQRDYEQYF; DNA: TGTGCAAGTCGCTTTGGGGAGAGCCGGACCCAGCGGGATTACGAGCAGTACTTC
V: TRBV6-1; J: TRBJ2-3; D: .; CDR3: CASSEARGGVGTDTQYF; DNA: TGTGCCAGCAGTGAAGCGCGGGGTGGGGTTGGCACAGATACGCAGTATTTT